Presented here are 5 T cell receptor beta chains from one specimen sequenced in a study of T cells after yellow fever vaccination. TCRdb analysed the 5' RACE reads with MiXCR anew, one entry per CDR3 protein. The repertoire has about 300,000 distinct CDR3 sequences, around 6.8% of them found once; the top ten carry over 15%. This specimen was PBMCs, taken about 49 days after the first yellow fever vaccination. Receptor source: a man younger than 30 who received the YFV17D yellow fever vaccine.

The chain couples TRBV5-1 to TRBJ2-3; a possible D gene is TRBD1 (5 bases). The length of the CDR3 is 15 residues. Deletions cut 2 bases from V and 0 bases from J, with 10 bases between. CDR1 is SGHRS, CDR2 YFSETQ, per germline. This chain's CDR3 is CASSFLGPSTDTQYF. The CDR3, as DNA: TGCGCCAGCAGCTTTCTGGGGCCAAGCACAGATACGCAGTATTTT. The variable domain in full, completed from reference TRBV5-1 and TRBJ2-3, reads KAGVTQTPRYLIKTRGQQVTLSCSPISGHRSVSWYQQTPGQGLQFLFEYFSETQRNKGNFPGRFSGRQFSNSRSEMNVSTLELGDSALYLCASSFLGPSTDTQYFGPGTRLTVL.

The chain links TRBV18 to TRBJ2-3; 9 bases align to TRBD1. The V gene end was trimmed by 5 bases and the J gene end by 6 bases; junction bases not matched to a gene: 9. Germline CDR1 reads KGHSH; CDR2 reads LQKENI. This CDR3 is 15 amino acids long. The CDR3 region has the DNA TGTGCCAGCTCAAGACCGGGACAGGGAGTGGATACGCAGTATTTT. It codes for CASSRPGQGVDTQYF.

This clonotype was detected ten times or more. The CDR3 nucleotides read TGCGCCAGCAGCCAAGATTCGGGGACAGGAGTTAGACATGGCTACACCTTC. It codes for CASSQDSGTGVRHGYTF. The chain is built from TRBV4-1 and TRBJ1-2, with TRBD1 matching over 8 bases. Germline CDR1 and CDR2: MGHRA and YSYEKL. This CDR3 has 17 amino acids. V lost 0 bases to trimming and J lost 6 bases; unmatched junction nucleotides: 12.

V is TRBV7-2 and J is TRBJ1-3, with D possibly matching TRBD1 (5 bases). This CDR3 has 17 amino acids. Trimming took 1 base from V and 0 from J, leaving 13 bases between them. CDR1 is SGHTA and CDR2 is FQGNSA in the germline V gene. In DNA form, the CDR3 reads TGTGCCAGCAGCTTAGGGCTCGGGGGTCTCTCTGGAAACACCATATATTTT. This sequence encodes CASSLGLGGLSGNTIYF.

As concerns this clonotype: A much larger clonotype is one base distant, so this may be a read error. The chain links TRBV29-1 to TRBJ2-1; D call uncertain. This CDR3 has 12 residues. Germline CDR1 reads SQVTM; CDR2 reads ANQGSEA. CDR3 DNA sequence: TGCCTCGCCACCCCGGCGAAGGATGAGCAGTTCTTC. It translates to CLATPAKDEQFF.